A single sample is the source of the 6 T cell receptor beta chains below, sequenced in a study of blood T cell repertoires in COVID-19. Produced via immunoSEQ multiplex PCR; TCRdb's table is partial and in-frame only. The repertoire holds 120,000 or so clones, with approximately 79% as singletons. Material for sequencing was peripheral blood. The receptors shown here come from a woman aged 80 or over with active or convalescent COVID-19.

The chain couples TRBV21-1 to TRBJ1-1; the DNA was not used to check the table's D call, TRBD1. TRBV21-1 is reported as a pseudogene. This CDR3 has 17 amino acids. CDR3 in amino acids: CASSHRMAPARHTEAFF. The CDR3 bases are TGTGCCAGCAGCCACAGGATGGCTCCAGCGCGGCACACTGAAGCTTTCTTT.

The gene calls are TRBV7-9 and TRBJ2-1; 16 nucleotides agree with TRBD2. Trimming cost V 4 bases and J 6 bases; bases outside gene matches: 12. CDR1 and CDR2 (germline): SEHNR, FQNEAQ (reference sequence). The CDR3 has 19 amino acids. The CDR3: CASSSGGGLAGGPGNEQFF. In DNA, the CDR3 is TGTGCCAGCAGCTCTGGAGGGGGACTAGCGGGAGGGCCCGGCAATGAGCAGTTCTTC.

The chain uses TRBV18 and TRBJ2-4; maybe TRBD2 (5 bases). Germline V lookup: CDR1 KGHSH, CDR2 LQKENI. There are 14 residues in the CDR3. The ends were cut back, 2 bases at V and 0 bases at J, with 5 bases in the middle. CDR3 in amino acids: CASSPEGAKNIQYF. In DNA, the CDR3 is TGTGCCAGCTCACCAGAGGGAGCCAAAAACATTCAGTACTTC.

The chain links TRBV9 to TRBJ2-1, with TRBD2 identical over 12 bases. The CDR3 covers 16 residues. Per the germline V gene, CDR1 is SGDLS and CDR2 is YYNGEE. With V trimmed by 0 bases and J by 5 bases, 3 bases remained unmatched. CDR3 nucleotides: TGTGCCAGCAGCGTAGGGACTAGCGGGGAGGACAATGAGCAGTTCTTC. Protein product: CASSVGTSGEDNEQFF.

V and J are TRBV30 and TRBJ2-7; TRBD1 is a possible D gene (6 bases). V was trimmed by 0 bases and J by 4 bases, leaving 7 bases between them. There are 12 residues in the CDR3. Per germline, CDR1 GTSNPN and CDR2 SVGIG (reference sequence). CDR3 nucleotides: TGTGCCTGGAGTGTGGACAGATACGAGCAGTACTTC. It encodes CAWSVDRYEQYF.

This chain connects TRBV28 to TRBJ2-5; TRBD1 is a possible D gene (7 bases). The CDR3 has 13 residues. The V gene's germline CDR1 is MDHEN and CDR2 SYDVKM. The ends were cut back, 7 bases at V and 5 bases at J, with 14 bases in the middle. The DNA of the CDR3 is TGTGCCAGCATCAGGGGGGCTGGGGAGACCCAGTACTTC. Residues: CASIRGAGETQYF.